This TCR beta chain was profiled in a study of identical twins. cDNA molecules carried unique molecular identifiers, and template switching added a universal primer site. TCRdb re-called the 5' RACE reads with MiXCR, one entry per CDR3 protein. The table includes roughly 230,000 distinct CDR3 sequences, approximately 8.3% detected once. Trimming left V 0 bases short and J 7 bases short, with 15 bases between. CDR1 LGHNA and CDR2 YSLEER come from the germline V gene. CDR3 length equals 15 residues. This clonotype was detected many times. These data were likewise used in another study, on yellow fever vaccine responses in identical twins.

Sequenced sample: CD8+ T cells sorted from blood. This TCR came from a woman aged 18-35 years in good health. The genes are TRBV4-3 and TRBJ1-2, with a tentative D call TRBD1 (6 bases). CDR3 amino acids: CASSQDGQGTGGYTF. The DNA for the CDR3 is TGCGCCAGCAGCCAAGACGGTCAGGGGACCGGTGGCTACACCTTC.